Listed here are 6 T cell receptor beta chains from one sample, sequenced in a study of pediatric ulcerative colitis. The data were produced by immunoSEQ multiplex PCR, yet TCRdb's version contains in-frame clones alone and is incomplete. The sample includes about 60,000 clones, 75% to 90% seen only once; the top ten take around 1.5%. Sequencing input: blood. The receptor set was obtained from a boy younger than 18 who was a control in a study of pediatric ulcerative colitis.

This clone has just one count. The chain employs TRBV4-3 and TRBJ1-3, with TRBD1 matching over 8 bases. This CDR3 comprises 17 residues. In germline, CDR1 is LGHNA, CDR2 YSLEER. The V segment lost 3 bases and the J segment 7 bases; nucleotides outside the gene matches: 14. DNA of the CDR3: TGCGCCAGCAGCCATCGAGCAGGGGGCGCCGGCAGGAACACCATATATTTT. Its translation is CASSHRAGGAGRNTIYF.

This clone is a singleton in its sample. J is TRBJ2-1 and V is TRBV9; 11 bases fit TRBD2. The CDR3 length is 15 residues. J was trimmed by 5 bases and V by 6 bases; bases with no gene match: 7. CDR1 and CDR2 (germline): SGDLS, YYNGEE. The DNA for the CDR3 is TGTGCCAGCAACTTAGCGGGAGGGCCCCACAATGAGCAGTTCTTC. It translates to CASNLAGGPHNEQFF.

V gene TRBV6-1 combines with J gene TRBJ1-1; D is uncertain. In germline, CDR1 is MNHNS, CDR2 SASEGT. V dropped 3 bases and J dropped 1 base, with 9 bases sitting between them. This CDR3 has 14 amino acids. CDR3 loop: CASSEKAWNTEAFF. CDR3 coding DNA: TGTGCCAGCAGTGAGAAAGCCTGGAACACTGAAGCTTTCTTT.

This clone was detected only a few times. The chain carries TRBV10-3 and TRBJ1-4; D remains unclear. The germline V and J ends were trimmed by 8 bases and 2 bases, with 12 bases remaining between them. CDR3 size: 14 residues. In germline, CDR1 is ENHRY, CDR2 SYGVKD. The CDR3 region is CAIPLKLTNEKLFF. CDR3 DNA: TGTGCCATCCCCTTAAAGCTGACTAATGAAAAACTGTTTTTT.

This clone has just a few counts. This sequence joins TRBV2 and TRBJ1-5, with D perhaps matching TRBD1 (5 bases). V gave up 9 bases and J gave up 5 bases, with 14 bases separating them. CDR1 and CDR2 from the germline V gene are SNHLY and FYNNEI. CDR3 length: 13 amino acids. The CDR3 coding sequence is TGTGCCAGTGGGGCAGGGTCGGATCAGCCCCAGCATTTT. Encoded protein: CASGAGSDQPQHF. The full variable domain, with the rest looked up from reference TRBV2 and TRBJ1-5, is EPEVTQTPSHQVTQMGQEVILRCVPISNHLYFYWYRQILGQKVEFLVSFYNNEISEKSEIFDDQFSVERPDGSNFTLKIRSTKLEDSAMYFCASGAGSDQPQHFGDGTRLSIL.

The J gene is TRBJ2-7, the V gene TRBV5-6, with 12 bases identical to TRBD2. With 6 bases clipped from V and 0 bases from J, the junction kept 13 bases outside the gene matches. The CDR3 spans 18 residues. The germline V gene encodes CDR1 SGHDT and CDR2 YYEEEE. The CDR3 nucleotides read TGTGCCAGCACCTTCCGACTAGCGGGAGTAATAAGCTCCTACGAGCAGTACTTC. This encodes CASTFRLAGVISSYEQYF.